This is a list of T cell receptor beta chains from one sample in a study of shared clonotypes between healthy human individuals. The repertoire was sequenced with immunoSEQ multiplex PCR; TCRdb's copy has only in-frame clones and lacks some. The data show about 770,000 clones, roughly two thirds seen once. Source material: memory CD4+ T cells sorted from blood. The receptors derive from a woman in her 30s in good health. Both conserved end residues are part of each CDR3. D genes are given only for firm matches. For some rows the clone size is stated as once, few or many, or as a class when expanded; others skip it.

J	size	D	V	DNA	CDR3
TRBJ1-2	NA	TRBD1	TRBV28	TGTGCCAGCAGGGAAACCGGGACAGGGGCCAGTAACTATGGCTACACCTTC	CASRETGTGASNYGYTF
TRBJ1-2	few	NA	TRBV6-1	TGTGCCAGCAGTGAAACCTACCTGACAGAGACGAACGGCTATGGCTACACCTTC	CASSETYLTETNGYGYTF
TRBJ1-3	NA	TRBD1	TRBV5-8	TGTGCCAGCAGCTCCCAGGGGGCCTCTGGAAACACCATATATTTT	CASSSQGASGNTIYF
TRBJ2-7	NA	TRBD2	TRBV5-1	TGCGCCAGCAGCTTGGGAGCGAGCGGGAGCTACGAGCAGTACTTC	CASSLGASGSYEQYF
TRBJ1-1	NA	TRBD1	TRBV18	TGTGCCAGCTCACCTGGCCGGGACAGAGGTACTGAAGCTTTCTTT	CASSPGRDRGTEAFF
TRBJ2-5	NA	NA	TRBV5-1	TGCGCCAGCAGCCTCACAGGTGGGGAGACCCAGTACTTC	CASSLTGGETQYF
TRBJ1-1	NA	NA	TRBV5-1	TGCGCCAGCTGGGAGCAGGGAGGGACTGAAGCTTTCTTT	CASWEQGGTEAFF
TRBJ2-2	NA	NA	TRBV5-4	TGTGCCAGCAGCTACCGTACCAACAGGGGACTGGTCGGGGAGCTGTTTTTT	CASSYRTNRGLVGELFF
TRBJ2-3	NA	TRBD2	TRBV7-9	TGTGCCAGCAGCTTGGGAGCGGGAACAGATACGCAGTATTTT	CASSLGAGTDTQYF
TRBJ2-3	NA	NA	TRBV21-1	TGTGCCAGCAGCAAAGAAACGACAGGGGGCTGGACAGATACGCAGTATTTT	CASSKETTGGWTDTQYF
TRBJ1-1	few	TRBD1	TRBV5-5	TGTGCCAGCAGCACGTGGACAGGCTCTGAAGCTTTCTTT	CASSTWTGSEAFF
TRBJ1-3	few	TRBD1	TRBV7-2	TGTGCCAGCAGCCCAGGGGGGGTAGGAAACACCATATATTTT	CASSPGGVGNTIYF
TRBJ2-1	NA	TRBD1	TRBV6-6	TGTGCCAGCAGGGCGACAGGGGGCGGGAATGAGCAGTTCTTC	CASRATGGGNEQFF
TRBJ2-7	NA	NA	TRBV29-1	TGCAGCGTTGAAGAGAACAACGACGAGCAGTACTTC	CSVEENNDEQYF
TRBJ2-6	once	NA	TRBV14	TGTGCCAGCAGCCAAGCACGGTTTCGGGGGATCTCTGGGGCCAACGTCCTGACTTTC	CASSQARFRGISGANVLTF
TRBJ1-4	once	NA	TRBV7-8	TGTGCCAGCAGCCCCCAAGGGGATGTAAAAAGGAATGAAAAACTGTTTTTT	CASSPQGDVKRNEKLFF
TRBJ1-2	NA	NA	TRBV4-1	TGCGCCAGCAGCCAAGGACTGAGGGTGGACCCCTCGACCTATGGCTACACCTTC	CASSQGLRVDPSTYGYTF
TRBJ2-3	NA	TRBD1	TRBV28	TGTGCCAGCAGTACCAGGACAGGGGACCAAGATACGCAGTATTTT	CASSTRTGDQDTQYF
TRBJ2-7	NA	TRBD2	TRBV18	TGTGCCAGCTCATTTACAGCGGGGCACGAATACGAGCAGTACTTC	CASSFTAGHEYEQYF
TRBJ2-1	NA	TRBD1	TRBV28	TGTGCCAGCGGAGACAGGGCACACACCTACAATGAGCAGTTCTTC	CASGDRAHTYNEQFF
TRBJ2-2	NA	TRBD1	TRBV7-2	TGTGCCAGCAGCTTAACAGGGGTGGGCACCGGGGAGCTGTTTTTT	CASSLTGVGTGELFF
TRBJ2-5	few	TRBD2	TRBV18	TGTGCCAGCTCACCTACAAATAGCGGGAGGGCCGGCCTCCAAGAGACCCAGTACTTC	CASSPTNSGRAGLQETQYF
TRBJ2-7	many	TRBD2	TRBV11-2	TGTGCCAGCAGCTTAGGACTAGCGGGGCTACGGACTCCGGGGGAGCAGTACTTC	CASSLGLAGLRTPGEQYF
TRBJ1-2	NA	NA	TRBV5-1	TGCGCCAGCAGGTCCCCTGACTCTCACGATTCGGGTGGCTACACCTTC	CASRSPDSHDSGGYTF
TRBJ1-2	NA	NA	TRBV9	TGTGCCAGCAGCCCAGCTTTAGCTAACTATGGCTACACCTTC	CASSPALANYGYTF
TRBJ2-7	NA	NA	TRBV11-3	TGTGCCAGCAGCCTTAGCGGCCCTGCGAGAGAGCAGTACTTC	CASSLSGPAREQYF
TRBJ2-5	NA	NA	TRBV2	TGTGCCAGCAGTGGGAGGGTAGGAGGGCAAGAGACCCAGTACTTC	CASSGRVGGQETQYF
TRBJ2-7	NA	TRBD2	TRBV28	TGTGCCAGCCATCTAGCGGGCTCCTACGAGCAGTACTTC	CASHLAGSYEQYF
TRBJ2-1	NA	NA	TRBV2	TGTGCCAGCGGTAGCGACTACAATGAGCAGTTCTTC	CASGSDYNEQFF
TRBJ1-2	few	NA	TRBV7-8	TGTGCCAGCAGCTTACACGGACAGTATTTCTATGGCTACACCTTC	CASSLHGQYFYGYTF
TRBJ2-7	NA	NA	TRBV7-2	TGTGCCAGCAGCCGAGCCTCCCGGGAGATCGGGGAGCAGTACTTC	CASSRASREIGEQYF
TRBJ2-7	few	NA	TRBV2	TGTGCCAGCAGTGAAACAGGGCACTCCTACGAGCAGTACTTC	CASSETGHSYEQYF
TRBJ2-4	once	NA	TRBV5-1	TGCGCCAGCAGCTCTCATGGGGGCTCGAACATTCAGTACTTC	CASSSHGGSNIQYF
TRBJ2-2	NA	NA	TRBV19	TGTGCCAGTGGGGAATCGTTTTTGTCAGGGGAGCTGTTTTTT	CASGESFLSGELFF
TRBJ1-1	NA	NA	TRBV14	TGTGCCAGCAGCCAAGGGAGCAGGGGGAACACTGAAGCTTTCTTT	CASSQGSRGNTEAFF
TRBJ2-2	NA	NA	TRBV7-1	TGTGCCAGCAGCTTCTCGAGCACCGGGGAGCTGTTTTTT	CASSFSSTGELFF
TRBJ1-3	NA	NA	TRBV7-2	TGTGCCAGCAGCCAACAGCGAAACACCATATATTTT	CASSQQRNTIYF
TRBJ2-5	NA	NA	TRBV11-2	TGTGCCAGCAGCAAGAGGGGGGCCTTGTACCAAGAGACCCAGTACTTC	CASSKRGALYQETQYF
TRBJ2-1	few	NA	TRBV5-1	TGCGCCAGCACCCTGACGAGGGGTTCCTACAATGAGCAGTTCTTC	CASTLTRGSYNEQFF
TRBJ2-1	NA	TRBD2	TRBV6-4	TGTGCCAGCAGCCGAACTAGCGGGAGGGGTATTGATGAGCAGTTCTTC	CASSRTSGRGIDEQFF
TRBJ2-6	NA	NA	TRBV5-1	TGCGCCAGCAGCCCCACACGCGCTGGGGCCAACGTCCTGACTTTC	CASSPTRAGANVLTF
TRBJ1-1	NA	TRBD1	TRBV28	TGTGCCAGCAATCCGGGACAGGGGGCGCACACTGAAGCTTTCTTT	CASNPGQGAHTEAFF
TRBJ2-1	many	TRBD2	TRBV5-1	TGCGCCAGCAGTCGGGAGGGAGACTACAATGAGCAGTTCTTC	CASSREGDYNEQFF
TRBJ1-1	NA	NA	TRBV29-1	TGCAGCGTTGGGCCCGTGAACACTGAAGCTTTCTTT	CSVGPVNTEAFF
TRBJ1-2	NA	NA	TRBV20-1	TGCAGTGCGAAGAAGGGGAATGGCTACACCTTC	CSAKKGNGYTF
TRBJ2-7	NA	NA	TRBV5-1	TGCGCCAGCAGCTTTAATGGCAGAACCTACGAGCAGTACTTC	CASSFNGRTYEQYF
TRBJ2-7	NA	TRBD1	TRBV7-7	TGTGCCAGCAGCCAGGACAGGGAATACGAGCAGTACTTC	CASSQDREYEQYF
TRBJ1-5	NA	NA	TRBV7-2	TGTGCCAGCAGCTTAGAGCCAGGGGCGAGCAATCAGCCCCAGCATTTT	CASSLEPGASNQPQHF
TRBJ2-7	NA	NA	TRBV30	TGTGCCTGGAGAGAGACCCGGGACCGCACCTACGAGCAGTACTTC	CAWRETRDRTYEQYF
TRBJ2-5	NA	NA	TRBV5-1	TGCGCCAGCAGGTGGCAGCCCGGGGCGGAGACCCAGTACTTC	CASRWQPGAETQYF
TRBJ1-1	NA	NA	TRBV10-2	TGCGCCAGCAGTGAGTGGGAGGCTGGTGCAAAAGGGGCTTTCTTT	CASSEWEAGAKGAFF
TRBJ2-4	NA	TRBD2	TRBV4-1	TGCGCCAGCAGCCCGGGACTAGCGGGAGGGGTAGCCAAAAACATTCAGTACTTC	CASSPGLAGGVAKNIQYF
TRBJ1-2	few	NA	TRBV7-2	TGTGCCAGCAGCTTAGTCAAGGGGGCTAACTATGGCTACACCTTC	CASSLVKGANYGYTF
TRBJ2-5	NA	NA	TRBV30	TGTGCCTGGAACCAGGGGCGCGGAGAGACCCAGTACTTC	CAWNQGRGETQYF
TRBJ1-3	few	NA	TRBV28	TGTGCCAGCATGAGGTATGGAAACACCATATATTTT	CASMRYGNTIYF
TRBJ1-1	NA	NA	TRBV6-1	TGTGCCAGCAACATCCTCGGGGATGCTGAAGCTTTCTTT	CASNILGDAEAFF
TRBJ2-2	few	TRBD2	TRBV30	TGTGCCTGGAAGGGTAGCGGGAGTACCGGGGAGCTGTTTTTT	CAWKGSGSTGELFF
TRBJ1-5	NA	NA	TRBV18	TGTGCCAGCTCACCACCGGCGCAGGGCCCACATCAGCCCCAGCATTTT	CASSPPAQGPHQPQHF
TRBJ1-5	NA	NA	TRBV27	TGTGCCAGCAGTTTAAAGGTCTGGCAGCCCCAGCATTTT	CASSLKVWQPQHF
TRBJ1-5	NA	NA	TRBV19	TGTGCCAGTAGTAAAACGTGGGGGTTTGGCCAGCCCCAGCATTTT	CASSKTWGFGQPQHF